This paragraph covers one T cell receptor (beta chain) sequence. Measured with immunoSEQ multiplex PCR; TCRdb has only the in-frame clones, and not every one. The sample lists approximately 2.5 million clones; approximately 93% were seen once. This sample was included in a study of shared clonotypes between healthy human individuals. CD4+ cell separation produced CD45RA+ naive and CD45RA-negative memory subsets. The germline V gene encodes CDR1 MDHEN and CDR2 SYDVKM. V lost 7 bases, J lost 1 base, and 7 bases lay in between. The CDR3 covers 12 residues. This sequence was found in a man aged 18 to 29 in good health. Some clones in this sample may be carry-over from other donors' samples. The material sequenced was naive CD4+ T cells from PBMCs. Subset specified: CD45RA+ positively selected. The chain uses TRBV28 and TRBJ2-5; D ambiguous. CDR3 in amino acids: CASKPPQETQYF. The CDR3 region has the DNA TGTGCCAGCAAGCCTCCCCAAGAGACCCAGTACTTC.